This passage covers 5 T cell receptor beta chains from one sample sequenced in a study of blood T cell repertoires in COVID-19. TCRdb keeps only in-frame clones here, not all; method: immunoSEQ multiplex PCR. This sample yields some 310,000 clones, of which around nine tenths are seen a single time; about 8.4% belongs to the top ten. Source material: PBMCs or T cells enriched from blood (not recorded which). These receptors were obtained from a woman aged 25 to 39 who had recovered from COVID-19.

The J gene is TRBJ1-5, the V gene TRBV21-1; TRBD1 reflects the table's D call only, with no check against the DNA. TRBV21-1 is a recognized pseudogene. The CDR3 runs to 15 residues. CDR3 nucleotides: TGTGCCAGCAGCTTGGACAGGGACGGCAATCAGCCCCAGCATTTT. Residues: CASSLDRDGNQPQHF.

This chain links TRBV5-1 with TRBJ2-3; D is undetermined. The V end lost 0 bases, the J end lost 2 bases, and 7 bases lay between the germline ends. Germline values: CDR1 SGHRS, CDR2 YFSETQ. CDR3 length: 14 residues. The CDR3 protein is CASSLDRYTDTQYF. Here the CDR3 DNA reads TGCGCCAGCAGCTTGGACAGATACACAGATACGCAGTATTTT.

The chain uses TRBV19 and TRBJ2-7; 7 bases are shared with TRBD1. The V segment lost 4 bases and the J segment 0 bases; nucleotides outside the gene matches: 12. The germline gives CDR1 LNHDA, CDR2 SQIVND (reference sequence). The CDR3 is made up of 17 amino acids. CDR3 nucleotides: TGTGCCAGTAGTACCCACCTAACAGGGGTAAGCTCCTACGAGCAGTACTTC. Translated: CASSTHLTGVSSYEQYF.

The chain uses TRBV30 and TRBJ2-3, with 9 bases fitting TRBD2. Germline values: CDR1 GTSNPN, CDR2 SVGIG (reference sequence). The V segment lost 4 bases and the J segment 2 bases; nucleotides outside the gene matches: 10. This CDR3 is built from 16 residues. CDR3 sequence reads: CAWTHGLAGPTDTQYF. In nucleotides, the CDR3 is TGTGCCTGGACACACGGGCTAGCGGGACCCACAGATACGCAGTATTTT.

The chain employs TRBV6-5 and TRBJ2-7; maybe TRBD1 (6 bases). This CDR3 is 15 amino acids long. V dropped 0 bases and J dropped 4 bases, with 13 bases sitting between them. Germline CDR1 MNHEY, CDR2 SVGAGI. The CDR3 spells CASSYSIGQQYEQYF. Here the CDR3 DNA reads TGTGCCAGCAGTTACTCTATAGGACAGCAATACGAGCAGTACTTC.